The 3 T cell receptor beta chains reported below all come from one sample, sequenced in a study of T cell responses to AZD1222 COVID-19 vaccine (dated by TCRdb to about 2021). Per the publication, the time point label means: baseline before first vaccination. Libraries were built with the immunoSEQ multiplex PCR assay. The clones in this table, taken by TCRdb from immuneACCESS, are in-frame only. Not every clone is retained; where verified, under half of the shortfall comes from an unresolved V gene, and the cause of the rest is unknown. Counted in this sample were more than 85,000 clones; roughly 90% of them appeared once. The ten largest clones add up to roughly 7.8% of the sample. The input for sequencing was peripheral blood, taken on day 0 of AZD1222 vaccination. The receptors were gathered from an adult in good health.

This chain links TRBV24-1 with TRBJ1-2; tentatively, D is TRBD1 (5 bases). V gave up 2 bases and J gave up 2 bases, with 11 bases separating them. The length of the CDR3 is 15 residues. Germline V gives CDR1 KGHDR, CDR2 SFDVKD. In nucleotides, the CDR3 is TGTGCCACCAGTGATTCCGGGACGGGGAACTATGGCTACACCTTC. Protein sequence: CATSDSGTGNYGYTF.

The V and J genes are TRBV5-4 and TRBJ2-7; TRBD2 matches at 9 bases. With V trimmed by 4 bases and J by 2 bases, 10 bases remained unmatched. CDR1 is SGHNT and CDR2 is YYREEE in the germline V gene (reference sequence). This CDR3 spans 16 amino acids. CDR3 amino acids: CASSPGMRGGTYEQYF. DNA of the CDR3: TGTGCCAGCAGCCCCGGGATGCGGGGGGGCACCTACGAGCAGTACTTC.

This chain links TRBV30 with TRBJ2-1; tentatively, D is TRBD2 (5 bases). Germline V gene lookup returns CDR1 GTSNPN and CDR2 SVGIG (reference sequence). The CDR3 has 16 amino acids. Trimming shortened V by 3 bases and J by 4 bases, and 19 bases separated the two germline ends. The CDR3 is CAWRRYGGSNYNEQFF. The CDR3 bases are TGTGCCTGGAGAAGGTACGGAGGCAGTAATTACAATGAGCAGTTCTTC.